Described below is a single T cell receptor beta chain sequence and its context. The authors' processing: Counts of nucleated cells, estimated from reference gene primer amplification, were obtained. Profiling relied on immunoSEQ multiplex PCR, and the TCRdb table lists in-frame clones only, not all of them. Clonal size and the V and J genes are those of that table, whereas D and trimming came from the DNA. The sample holds hundreds of thousands of clones; about nine tenths are singletons and the top ten take 6.9%. The source of the sample is a study of blood T cell repertoires in COVID-19. Study context: The United States, Italy and Spain supplied acute and convalescent COVID-19 samples. The analysed material was cDNA or gDNA that came from T cells, B-cell-depleted T cells, or PBMCs.

After removal of 6 bases from V and 6 bases from J, the junction contained 9 bases not matched to a gene. The CDR3 has 14 residues. The V gene's germline CDR1 is MRHNA and CDR2 SNTAGT. This sequence originates from a woman under 40 who had recovered from COVID-19. This chain uses TRBV6-4 with TRBJ1-2, with 8 nucleotides matching TRBD1. Specimen: peripheral blood. The CDR3 DNA sequence: TGTGCCAGCAGCCGAAACCAGGGGGCGGATGGCTACACCTTC. The encoded protein is CASSRNQGADGYTF.